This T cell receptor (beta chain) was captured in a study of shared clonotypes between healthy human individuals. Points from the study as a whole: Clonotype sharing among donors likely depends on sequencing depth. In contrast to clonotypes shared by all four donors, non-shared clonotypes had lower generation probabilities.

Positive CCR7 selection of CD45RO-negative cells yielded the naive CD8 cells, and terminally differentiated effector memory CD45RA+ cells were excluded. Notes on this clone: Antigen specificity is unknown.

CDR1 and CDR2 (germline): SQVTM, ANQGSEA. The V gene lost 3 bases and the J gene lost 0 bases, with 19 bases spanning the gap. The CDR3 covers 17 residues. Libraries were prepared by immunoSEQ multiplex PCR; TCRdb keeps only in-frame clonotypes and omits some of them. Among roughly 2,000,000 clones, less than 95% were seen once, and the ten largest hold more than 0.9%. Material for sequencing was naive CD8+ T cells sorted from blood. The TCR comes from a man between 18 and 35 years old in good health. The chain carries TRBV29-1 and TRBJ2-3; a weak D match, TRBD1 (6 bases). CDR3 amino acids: CSVDGQPGSPSTDTQYF. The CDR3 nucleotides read TGCAGCGTTGACGGACAGCCAGGGTCTCCAAGCACAGATACGCAGTATTTT.